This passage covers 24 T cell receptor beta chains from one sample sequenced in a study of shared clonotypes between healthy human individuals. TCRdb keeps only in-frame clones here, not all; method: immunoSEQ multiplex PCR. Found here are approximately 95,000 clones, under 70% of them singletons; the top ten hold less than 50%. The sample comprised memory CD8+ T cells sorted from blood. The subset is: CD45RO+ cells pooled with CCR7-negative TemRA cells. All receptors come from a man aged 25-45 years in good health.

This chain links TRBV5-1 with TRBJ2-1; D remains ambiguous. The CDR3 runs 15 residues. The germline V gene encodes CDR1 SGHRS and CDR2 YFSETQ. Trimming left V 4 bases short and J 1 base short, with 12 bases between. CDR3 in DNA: TGCGCCAGCAGCCCCGACTCGCCTTCCTACAATGAGCAGTTCTTC. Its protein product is CASSPDSPSYNEQFF. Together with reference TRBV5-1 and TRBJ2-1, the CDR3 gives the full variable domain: KAGVTQTPRYLIKTRGQQVTLSCSPISGHRSVSWYQQTPGQGLQFLFEYFSETQRNKGNFPGRFSGRQFSNSRSEMNVSTLELGDSALYLCASSPDSPSYNEQFFGPGTRLTVL.

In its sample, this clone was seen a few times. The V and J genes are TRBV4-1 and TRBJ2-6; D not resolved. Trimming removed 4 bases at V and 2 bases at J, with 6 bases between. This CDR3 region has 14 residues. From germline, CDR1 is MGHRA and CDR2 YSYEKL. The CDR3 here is CASSPGAGANVLTF. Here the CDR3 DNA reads TGCGCCAGCAGCCCTGGGGCTGGGGCCAACGTCCTGACTTTC.

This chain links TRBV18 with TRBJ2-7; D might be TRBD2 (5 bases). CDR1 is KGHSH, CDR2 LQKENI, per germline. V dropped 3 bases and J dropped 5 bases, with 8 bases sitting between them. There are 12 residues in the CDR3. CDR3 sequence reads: CASSPGLNEQYF. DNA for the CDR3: TGTGCCAGCTCACCCGGACTGAACGAGCAGTACTTC.

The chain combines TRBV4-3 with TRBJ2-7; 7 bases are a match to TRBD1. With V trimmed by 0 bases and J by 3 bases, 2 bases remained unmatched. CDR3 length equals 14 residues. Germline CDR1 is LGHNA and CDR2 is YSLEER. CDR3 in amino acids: CASSQERTGYEQYF. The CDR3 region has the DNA TGCGCCAGCAGCCAAGAAAGGACAGGCTACGAGCAGTACTTC.

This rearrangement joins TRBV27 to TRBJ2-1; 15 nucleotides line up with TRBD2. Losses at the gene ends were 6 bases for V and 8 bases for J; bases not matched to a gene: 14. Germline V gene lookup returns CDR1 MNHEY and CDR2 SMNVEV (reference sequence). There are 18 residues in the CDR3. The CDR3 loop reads CASSTVWTSGRAWDEQFF. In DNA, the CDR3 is TGTGCCAGCAGCACCGTCTGGACTAGCGGGAGGGCCTGGGATGAGCAGTTCTTC.

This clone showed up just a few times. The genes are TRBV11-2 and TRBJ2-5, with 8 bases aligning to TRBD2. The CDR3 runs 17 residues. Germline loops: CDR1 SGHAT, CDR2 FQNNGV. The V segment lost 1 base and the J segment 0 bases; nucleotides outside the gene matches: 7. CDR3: CASSLVDSGVHQETQYF. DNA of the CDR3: TGTGCCAGCAGCTTAGTGGATAGCGGGGTTCACCAAGAGACCCAGTACTTC.

CDR3 DNA sequence: TGCGCCAGCACCGGTAGCGGGGCCTCCTACGAGCAGTACTTC. It yields the protein CASTGSGASYEQYF. The V call is TRBV10-2, the J call TRBJ2-7; 8 nucleotides line up with TRBD2. CDR1 and CDR2 from the germline V gene are WSHSY and SAAADI. CDR3 length: 14 residues. V lost 7 bases to trimming and J lost 0 bases; unmatched junction nucleotides: 5.

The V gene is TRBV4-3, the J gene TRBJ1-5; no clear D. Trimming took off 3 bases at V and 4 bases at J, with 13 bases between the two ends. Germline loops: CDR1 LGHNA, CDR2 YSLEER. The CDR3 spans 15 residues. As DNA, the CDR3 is TGCGCCAGCAGCCAGGATACCGGAGGGAATCAGCCCCAGCATTTT. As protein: CASSQDTGGNQPQHF.

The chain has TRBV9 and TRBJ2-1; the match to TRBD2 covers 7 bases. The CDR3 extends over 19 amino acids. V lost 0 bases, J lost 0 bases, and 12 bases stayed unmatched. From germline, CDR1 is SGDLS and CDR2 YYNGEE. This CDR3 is CASSVAHSSSGVSYNEQFF. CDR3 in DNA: TGTGCCAGCAGCGTAGCTCACTCGTCTAGCGGCGTCTCCTACAATGAGCAGTTCTTC.

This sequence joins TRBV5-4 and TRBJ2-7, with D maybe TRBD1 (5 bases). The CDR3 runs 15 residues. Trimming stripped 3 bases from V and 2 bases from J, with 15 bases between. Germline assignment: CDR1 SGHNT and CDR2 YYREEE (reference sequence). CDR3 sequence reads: CASSSPTRVPYEQYF. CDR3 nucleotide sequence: TGTGCCAGCAGCTCCCCCACCAGGGTTCCCTACGAGCAGTACTTC.

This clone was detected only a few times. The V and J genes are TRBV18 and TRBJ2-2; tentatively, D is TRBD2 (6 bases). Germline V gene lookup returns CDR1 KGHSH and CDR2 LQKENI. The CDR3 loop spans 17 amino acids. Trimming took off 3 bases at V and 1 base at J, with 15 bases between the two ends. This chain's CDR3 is CASSPPKTGLNTGELFF. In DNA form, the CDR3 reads TGTGCCAGCTCACCGCCTAAAACGGGACTGAACACCGGGGAGCTGTTTTTT.

CDR3 in amino acids: CASSPIAGETQYF. The CDR3 bases are TGTGCCAGCAGCCCCATAGCGGGGGAGACCCAGTACTTC. This rearrangement joins TRBV11-2 to TRBJ2-5; 8 nucleotides align to TRBD2. The length of the CDR3 is 13 residues. In germline, CDR1 is SGHAT, CDR2 FQNNGV. With V trimmed by 5 bases and J by 5 bases, 4 bases remained unmatched.

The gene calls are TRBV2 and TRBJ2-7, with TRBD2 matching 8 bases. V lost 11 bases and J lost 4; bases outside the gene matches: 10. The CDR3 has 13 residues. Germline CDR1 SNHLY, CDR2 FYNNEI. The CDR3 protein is CAGGLKRGYEQYF. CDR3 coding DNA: TGTGCCGGAGGATTGAAGCGGGGGTACGAGCAGTACTTC.

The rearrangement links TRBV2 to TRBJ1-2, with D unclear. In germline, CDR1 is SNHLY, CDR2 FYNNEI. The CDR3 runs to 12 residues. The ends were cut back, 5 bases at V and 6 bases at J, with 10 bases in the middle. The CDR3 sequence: CASSTDLDGYTF. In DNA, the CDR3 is TGTGCCAGCAGTACCGACCTAGATGGCTACACCTTC.

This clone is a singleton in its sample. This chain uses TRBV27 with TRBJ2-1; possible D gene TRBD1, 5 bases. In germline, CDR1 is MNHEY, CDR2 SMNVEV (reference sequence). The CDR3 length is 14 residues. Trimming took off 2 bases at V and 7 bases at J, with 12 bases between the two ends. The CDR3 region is CASSLAGYPNEQFF. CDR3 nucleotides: TGTGCCAGCAGTTTAGCAGGGTACCCTAATGAGCAGTTCTTC.

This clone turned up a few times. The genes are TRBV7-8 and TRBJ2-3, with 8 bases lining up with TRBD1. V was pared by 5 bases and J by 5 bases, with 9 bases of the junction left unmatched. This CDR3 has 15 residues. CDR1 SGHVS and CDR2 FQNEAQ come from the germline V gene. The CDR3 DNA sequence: TGTGCCAGCAGCAGCAAGGACAGGGTAGAAGATACGCAGTATTTT. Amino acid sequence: CASSSKDRVEDTQYF.

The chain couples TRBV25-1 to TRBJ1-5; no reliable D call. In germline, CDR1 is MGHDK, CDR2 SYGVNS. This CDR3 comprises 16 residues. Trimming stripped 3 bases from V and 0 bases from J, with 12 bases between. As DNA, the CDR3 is TGTGCCAGCAGTGAGAGTGCAGGAGGTAGCAATCAGCCCCAGCATTTT. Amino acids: CASSESAGGSNQPQHF. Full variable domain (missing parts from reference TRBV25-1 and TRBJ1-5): EADIYQTPRYLVIGTGKKITLECSQTMGHDKMYWYQQDPGMELHLIHYSYGVNSTEKGDLSSESTVSRIRTEHFPLTLESARPSHTSQYLCASSESAGGSNQPQHFGDGTRLSIL.

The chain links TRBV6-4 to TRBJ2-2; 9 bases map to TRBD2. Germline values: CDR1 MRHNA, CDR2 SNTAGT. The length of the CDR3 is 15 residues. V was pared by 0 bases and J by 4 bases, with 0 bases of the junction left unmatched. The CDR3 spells CASSDSSGSTGELFF. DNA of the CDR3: TGTGCCAGCAGTGACTCTAGCGGGAGCACCGGGGAGCTGTTTTTT.

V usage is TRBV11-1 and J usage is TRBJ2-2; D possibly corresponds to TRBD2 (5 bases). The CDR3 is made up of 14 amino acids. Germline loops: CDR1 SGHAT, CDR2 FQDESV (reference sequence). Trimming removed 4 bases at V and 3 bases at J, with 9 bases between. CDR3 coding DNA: TGTGCCAGCAGCTCACTAGTTTACACCGGGGAGCTGTTTTTT. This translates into CASSSLVYTGELFF.

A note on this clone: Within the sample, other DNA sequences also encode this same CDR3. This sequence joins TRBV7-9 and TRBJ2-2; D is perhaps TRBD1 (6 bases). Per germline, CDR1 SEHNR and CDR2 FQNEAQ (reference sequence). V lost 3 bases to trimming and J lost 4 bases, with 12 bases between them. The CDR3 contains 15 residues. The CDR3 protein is CASSLGAGSTGELFF. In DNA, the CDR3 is TGTGCCAGCAGCTTGGGGGCAGGCTCCACCGGGGAGCTGTTTTTT.

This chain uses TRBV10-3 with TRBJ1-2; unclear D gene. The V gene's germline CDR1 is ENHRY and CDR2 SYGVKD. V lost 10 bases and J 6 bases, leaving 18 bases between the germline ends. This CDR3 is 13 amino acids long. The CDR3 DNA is TGTGCCACCTCCGTTAATTTGTTGGATGGCTACACCTTC. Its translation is CATSVNLLDGYTF.

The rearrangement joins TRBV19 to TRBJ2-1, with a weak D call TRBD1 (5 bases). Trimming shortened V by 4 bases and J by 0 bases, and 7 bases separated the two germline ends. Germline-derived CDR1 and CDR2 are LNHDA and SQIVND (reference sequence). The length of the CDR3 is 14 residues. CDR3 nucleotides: TGTGCCAGTAGTACGGACAACTCCTACAATGAGCAGTTCTTC. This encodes CASSTDNSYNEQFF.

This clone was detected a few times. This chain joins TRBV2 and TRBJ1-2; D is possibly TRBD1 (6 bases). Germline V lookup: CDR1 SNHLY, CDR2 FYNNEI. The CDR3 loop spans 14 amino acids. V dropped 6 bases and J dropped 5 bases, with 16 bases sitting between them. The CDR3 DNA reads TGTGCCAGCAGCCAGGACAGCACCGTTTATGGCTACACCTTC. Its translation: CASSQDSTVYGYTF.

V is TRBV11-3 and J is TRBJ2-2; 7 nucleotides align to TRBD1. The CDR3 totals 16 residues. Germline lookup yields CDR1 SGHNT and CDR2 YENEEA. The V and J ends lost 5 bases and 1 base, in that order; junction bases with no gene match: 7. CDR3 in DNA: TGTGCCAGCAGCCAATCGAGACAGGGGAACACCGGGGAGCTGTTTTTT. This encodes CASSQSRQGNTGELFF.